This TCR beta chain was retrieved from a study of graft-versus-host responses after intestinal transplantation. The CDR3 is 15 residues long. The germline gives CDR1 SNHLY, CDR2 FYNNEI. Trimming at V came to 8 bases and at J to 5 bases, leaving 11 bases not matched to a gene. Study-level findings and limits: Some GvH clones were seen earlier in gut or blood, suggesting intestinal origin. High graft-versus-host to host-versus-graft clonal ratios were found in allografts of patients who had graft-donor T cell macrochimerism.

A remark on this clone: Its antigen remains unknown.

Profiling relied on immunoSEQ multiplex PCR, and the TCRdb table lists in-frame clones only, not all of them. Here the sample spans around 110,000 clones, approximately 90% being singletons. The TCR originated in a human donor who received an intestinal transplant. The material sequenced was unstimulated CD4+ T cells sorted from spleen or lymph node cells, taken before intestinal transplant. The rearrangement uses TRBV2 and TRBJ1-5, with 8 bases fitting TRBD1. The CDR3 region is CASGRTGRTDQPQHF. For the CDR3, the DNA is TGTGCCAGCGGACGGACAGGGAGGACGGATCAGCCCCAGCATTTT.